Listed below are T cell receptor beta chains from one sample, sequenced in a study of T-cell reconstitution after alpha-beta-depleted transplantation in children. One entry per CDR3 protein results from TCRdb running MiXCR on the PCR reads. The top ten hold approximately 9.9% of the sample, which has 250,000 to 400,000 distinct CDR3 sequences, 20% to 30% seen once. Specimen: PBMCs, mostly from graft donor cells, collected 180 days after TCRalphabeta/CD19-depleted stem cell transplant. All receptors come from a male patient between 5 and 17 years old who had a stem cell transplant for acute lymphoblastic leukemia, so the T cells may come from the graft donor. Each CDR3 is given without its conserved first and last residue. The D gene is left open where the match is weak.

V gene | D gene | CDR3 protein
TRBV20-1 | NA | SARVGTRSNQPQH
TRBV5-1 | NA | ASSLTGTETQY
TRBV7-6 | NA | ASSLRDSGYEQY
TRBV3-1 | NA | ASSQGMTACPTYEQY
TRBV12-3/TRBV12-4 | TRBD1 | ASSGQGARPTDTQY
TRBV5-6 | TRBD2 | ASTLAAREGADTQY
TRBV9 | NA | ASSVSIPGNEQF
TRBV20-1 | NA | SARVKGLDTQY
TRBV9 | NA | ASSVEAPLPQY
TRBV20-1 | NA | SARALPSGNEQF
TRBV5-1 | NA | ASSFLPTGLQYYQETQY
TRBV7-9 | TRBD2 | ASRILAGATNEQF
TRBV5-1 | TRBD2 | ASSLLAGGPGANVLT
TRBV6-4 | TRBD1 | ASRQGGPEKLF
TRBV24-1 | NA | ATSDFDSLLLYGYT
TRBV11-2 | NA | ASTSYGRDEQF
TRBV5-1 | NA | ASSTGEAKNIQY
TRBV7-9 | TRBD1 | ASSFWNDRVLF
TRBV3-1 | TRBD2 | ASRRAGGYYNEQF
TRBV20-1 | NA | SAETSERTQY
TRBV7-2 | NA | ASSSVAGWPFSYEQY
TRBV20-1 | TRBD2 | SATGTSRRVGELF
TRBV4-1 | NA | ASSEGLRGTDTQY
TRBV15 | TRBD2 | ATSRTSPKTGELF
TRBV5-1 | TRBD1 | ASSLVGTGGFPGANVLT
TRBV20-1 | NA | SARGISYEQY
TRBV11-2 | TRBD2 | ASRRIAGGIGETQY
TRBV12-3/TRBV12-4 | NA | ASSTGTFNRYGYT
TRBV25-1 | NA | ASTRGTANHNEQF
TRBV4-2 | TRBD2 | ASSQLWTSGLTDTQY
TRBV6-1 | NA | ASSQGLTAEAF
TRBV27 | NA | ASSSGVHYEQY
TRBV7-6 | NA | ASSLFQKDYEAF
TRBV20-1 | NA | SARARGSGNTIY
TRBV18 | TRBD1 | ASSAGQGPETQY
TRBV7-9 | NA | ASSLRGGNEKLF
TRBV28 | NA | ASTRGEKLF
TRBV7-8 | TRBD2 | ASSWMTSGSSDTQY
TRBV27 | TRBD1 | ASSPIQGISYGQY
TRBV12-3/TRBV12-4 | NA | ASSLHPGLTTDTQY